These T cell receptor beta chains were read from a single sample in a study of cytomegalovirus exposure and HLA in healthy donors. The protocol was immunoSEQ multiplex PCR, while the TCRdb copy is restricted to in-frame clones and leaves out a portion. Among approximately 160,000 clones, about 90% were seen once, and the ten largest hold 5% to 7%. Input material: PBMCs. The receptor source for this set is a woman younger than 45 in good health and CMV-seronegative. Each CDR3 is given with its conserved first and last residue. D genes are given only for firm matches. A clone size is listed for some rows: how often the clone was seen (once, few, many), or a class if it is expanded.

>TRBJ1-3|-|TRBV5-1|-
TGCGCCAGCAGCCCCGATCCACAGGGCTCTGGAAACACCATATATTTT
CASSPDPQGSGNTIYF
>TRBJ2-3|-|TRBV15|-
TGTGCCACCAGCCAAATGAGAGGCGATACGCAGTATTTT
CATSQMRGDTQYF
>TRBJ1-4|TRBD1|TRBV7-8|-
TGTGCCAGCAGCGCGACAGGGGTGTCTAATGAAAAACTGTTTTTT
CASSATGVSNEKLFF
>TRBJ2-7|TRBD1|TRBV6-5|-
TGTGCCAGCAGTTACTCGGTCGGACAGGGAAGTTACGAGCAGTACTTC
CASSYSVGQGSYEQYF
>TRBJ2-7|-|TRBV5-4|-
TGTGCCAGCAGCGCAGACGCGGGTCTAAGCTCCTACGAGCAGTACTTC
CASSADAGLSSYEQYF
>TRBJ1-1|-|TRBV9|-
TGTGCCAGCAGCGTAGAATCGGGGGGCGGCACTGAAGCTTTCTTT
CASSVESGGGTEAFF
>TRBJ1-5|-|TRBV6-1|-
TGTGCCAGCAGTGTAGGCGGGGATCAGCCCCAGCATTTT
CASSVGGDQPQHF
>TRBJ2-4|-|TRBV27|-
TGTGCCAGCAGTAAAGGACAGCTAGCCAAAAACATTCAGTACTTC
CASSKGQLAKNIQYF
>TRBJ2-1|-|TRBV9|-
TGTGCCAGCAGCACAATTAGCGTCGCCACCTACAATGAGCAGTTCTTC
CASSTISVATYNEQFF
>TRBJ1-5|-|TRBV7-8|-
TGTGCCAGCAGCCAACAGGGAGTCGGTCAGCCCCAGCATTTT
CASSQQGVGQPQHF
>TRBJ1-1|TRBD1|TRBV18|-
TGTGCCAGCTCACCGCGAAACAGGGGGCAGGCTGAAGCTTTCTTT
CASSPRNRGQAEAFF
>TRBJ2-7|TRBD2|TRBV28|once
TGTGCCAGCAGCCCTGCGGGGGATACCTCCGAGCAGTACTTC
CASSPAGDTSEQYF
>TRBJ1-2|-|TRBV18|-
TGTGCCAGCTCACCTGCGAGACAGGACACCTATGGCTACACCTTC
CASSPARQDTYGYTF
>TRBJ1-1|-|TRBV14|once
TGTGCCAGCAGCCAAGTCCGACCGCCGAACACTGAAGCTTTCTTT
CASSQVRPPNTEAFF
>TRBJ2-7|-|TRBV10-3|-
TGTGCCATCAGTGAGGCGACAGTCTACGAGCAGTACTTC
CAISEATVYEQYF
>TRBJ1-1|-|TRBV27|-
TGTGCCAGCAGTTCGCAGGGGCCCGCTATTACTGAAGCTTTCTTT
CASSSQGPAITEAFF
>TRBJ1-4|-|TRBV7-2|-
TGTGCCAGCAGCCTAGACAGGCAGGGTGAAAAACTGTTTTTT
CASSLDRQGEKLFF
>TRBJ2-7|TRBD1|TRBV7-6|-
TGTGCCAGCAGCCCGTTGACAGGGTCCTACGTAGAGCAGTACTTC
CASSPLTGSYVEQYF
>TRBJ1-1|TRBD1|TRBV6-5|-
TGTGCCAGCAGGAGACAGGGGTATACTGAAGCTTTCTTT
CASRRQGYTEAFF
>TRBJ2-7|TRBD1|TRBV28|-
TGTGCCAGCCAGACAGGGGGTCCCTACGAGCAGTACTTC
CASQTGGPYEQYF
>TRBJ1-1|TRBD1|TRBV15|once
TGTGCCACCAGCAGGGATAGACAGGGGGACACTGAAGCTTTCTTT
CATSRDRQGDTEAFF
>TRBJ2-3|-|TRBV7-3|-
TGTGCCAGCAGCCTCTGGGGGTCCACAGATACGCAGTATTTT
CASSLWGSTDTQYF
>TRBJ2-7|-|TRBV7-6|-
TGTGCCAGCAGCTTAGCGGGAAGGCCCTACGAGCAGTACTTC
CASSLAGRPYEQYF
>TRBJ1-5|-|TRBV7-2|-
TGTGCCAGCAGCGAAAAGGCGCGGGGCAATCAGCCCCAGCATTTT
CASSEKARGNQPQHF
>TRBJ2-2|-|TRBV30|-
TGTGCCTGGAGTGTAGGACCGAACACCGGGGAGCTGTTTTTT
CAWSVGPNTGELFF
>TRBJ2-1|-|TRBV28|-
TGTGCCAGCAGTTTGCCCCCGATTGGTGGGAAATACAATGAGCAGTTCTTC
CASSLPPIGGKYNEQFF
>TRBJ1-6|-|TRBV7-2|-
TGTGCCAGCAGTAATACGGGGGGTGGTACCCTCCACTTT
CASSNTGGGTLHF
>TRBJ1-3|-|TRBV14|few
TGTGCCAGCAGCCCGGACAGACCTTATCCCACCATATATTTT
CASSPDRPYPTIYF